Given below is one T cell receptor (beta chain) in context. The antigen is unknown. The CDR3 is made up of 12 amino acids. The ends were cut back, 0 bases at V and 6 bases at J, with 8 bases in the middle. Per the germline V gene, CDR1 is SQVTM and CDR2 is ANQGSEA. Measured with immunoSEQ multiplex PCR; TCRdb has only the in-frame clones, and not every one. The sample includes 150,000 to 200,000 clones, 65% to 90% of them seen just once. This record belongs to a study of cytomegalovirus exposure and HLA in healthy donors. Study observations and caveats: The TCR clusters that emerged in the first cohort tended, a later analysis found, to co-occur in the roughly 110 validation repertoires. The study labeled under 200 TCR beta chains cytomegalovirus-associated.

This clonotype was sampled from a woman between 18 and 29 years old in good health and CMV-seronegative. The genes are TRBV29-1 and TRBJ1-2; D is ambiguous. Sequenced input: PBMCs. The CDR3 protein is CSVEDTPDGYTF. CDR3 bases: TGCAGCGTTGAAGATACGCCAGATGGCTACACCTTC.